The T cell receptor beta chain described here comes from a study of response to subunit inactivated influenza vaccine. CDR1 is SNHLY and CDR2 is FYNNEI in the germline V gene. Trimming removed 1 base at V and 10 bases at J, with 17 bases between. There are 15 residues in the CDR3. Notes on this clonotype: The antigen is not known.

Notes on the study in general: The study's authors posited that every seasonal influenza vaccination enlists few new T cells.

TCRdb processed the RT-PCR reads anew with MiXCR; each CDR3 protein has one entry. The sample lists 500,000 to 600,000 distinct CDR3 sequences; about 11% were seen once. This rearrangement joins TRBV2 to TRBJ2-1, with D unclear. The receptor was isolated from a man aged 50-60 years who received an inactivated influenza vaccine. Material: PBMCs from blood, obtained on the day of vaccination. The CDR3 bases are TGTGCCAGCAGTGAAGGATACTGGCTGGAATTGGAGCAGTTCTTC. It codes for CASSEGYWLELEQFF.